These T cell receptor beta chains were read from a single sample in a study of T cells in Graves' hyperthyroidism and ophthalmopathy. TCRdb redid the calling of the multiplex PCR reads with MiXCR, one entry per CDR3 protein. The sample carries 350,000 to 400,000 distinct CDR3 sequences, about 15% recorded once. Material for sequencing was blood. The receptor set was obtained from an older woman with Graves' hyperthyroidism. The CDR3 runs from the conserved cysteine through the conserved F or W. A D gene is named only where the DNA matches it firmly. Rows give clone size only sometimes, using once, few, many, or a class for an expanded clone.

few | TRBD2 | TRBJ2-3 | TRBV20-1 | CSARVPGGGTDTQYF | TGCAGTGCTAGGGTCCCGGGGGGGGGCACAGATACGCAGTATTTT
many | - | TRBJ1-1 | TRBV2 | CASSDGQGFTEAFF | TGTGCCAGCAGTGATGGGCAGGGGTTCACTGAAGCTTTCTTT
many | - | TRBJ1-2 | TRBV18 | CASSPDDSQAHYGYTF | TGTGCCAGCTCACCAGACGACAGTCAAGCCCACTATGGCTACACCTTC
- | TRBD2 | TRBJ2-2 | TRBV5-1 | CASSLSSGRAYTRELFF | TGCGCCAGCAGCTTGTCGAGCGGGAGGGCCTACACCAGGGAGCTGTTTTTT
- | - | TRBJ1-3 | TRBV20-1 | CSARDLAKPVGNTIYF | TGCAGTGCTAGAGATCTCGCCAAGCCGGTCGGAAACACCATATATTTT
few | - | TRBJ2-7 | TRBV7-9 | CASSLIMGKGASYEQYF | TGTGCCAGCAGCTTAATCATGGGGAAAGGGGCATCCTACGAGCAGTACTTC
- | - | TRBJ1-2 | TRBV12-3/TRBV12-4 | CASIPGANYGYTF | TGTGCCAGCATCCCCGGAGCTAACTATGGCTACACCTTC
many | - | TRBJ2-7 | TRBV6-6 | CASSYSTSAYEQYF | TGTGCCAGCAGTTACTCTACAAGCGCCTACGAGCAGTACTTC
few | - | TRBJ2-7 | TRBV20-1 | CSARGDEVYEQYF | TGCAGTGCTAGGGGGGATGAGGTTTACGAGCAGTACTTC
- | - | TRBJ1-5 | TRBV27 | CASSSRAGNQPQHF | TGTGCCAGCAGTTCTCGGGCGGGCAATCAGCCCCAGCATTTT
many | TRBD1 | TRBJ1-5 | TRBV19 | CASSGQGYYGNQPQHF | TGTGCCAGTAGTGGACAGGGATACTACGGCAATCAGCCCCAGCATTTT
many | - | TRBJ2-2 | TRBV6-1 | CASSEVWSSIPGELFF | TGTGCCAGCAGTGAAGTCTGGTCTAGCATTCCCGGGGAGCTGTTTTTT
many | - | TRBJ2-1 | TRBV12-3/TRBV12-4 | CASSLARDPTQQFF | TGTGCCAGCAGTTTAGCCCGGGACCCAACCCAGCAGTTCTTC
few | TRBD1 | TRBJ2-3 | TRBV24-1 | CATSETGHTDTQYF | TGTGCCACCAGTGAGACAGGGCACACAGATACGCAGTATTTT
many | - | TRBJ2-3 | TRBV6-1 | CATRREANTDTQYF | TGTGCCACCCGGCGGGAAGCTAACACAGATACGCAGTATTTT
many | TRBD1 | TRBJ2-4 | TRBV12-3/TRBV12-4 | CASSDRVDIQYF | TGTGCCAGCAGTGACAGGGTTGACATTCAGTACTTC
few | TRBD1 | TRBJ2-1 | TRBV7-9 | CASGTQGVGSYNEQFF | TGTGCCAGCGGCACTCAGGGGGTGGGTTCCTACAATGAGCAGTTCTTC
many | - | TRBJ2-2 | TRBV29-1 | CSVRREGTGELFF | TGCAGCGTTCGCAGGGAAGGAACCGGGGAGCTGTTTTTT
few | - | TRBJ1-3 | TRBV5-1 | CASSLGGTALNTIYF | TGCGCCAGCAGCTTGGGTGGGACCGCCTTAAACACCATATATTTT
- | TRBD1 | TRBJ2-5 | TRBV4-1 | CASSQERDSPREYF | TGCGCCAGCAGCCAAGAGAGGGACAGCCCTAGGGAATACTTC
few | - | TRBJ1-5 | TRBV9 | CASSVTESNQPQHF | TGTGCCAGCAGCGTAACCGAAAGCAATCAGCCCCAGCATTTT
few | - | TRBJ1-5 | TRBV9 | CASSATVDQPQHF | TGTGCCAGCAGCGCGACGGTCGATCAGCCCCAGCATTTT
many | TRBD1 | TRBJ1-2 | TRBV28 | CASSSLRTGPRVYGYTF | TGTGCCAGCAGTTCCCTTCGGACAGGCCCCAGGGTATATGGCTACACCTTC
- | TRBD2 | TRBJ2-1 | TRBV10-3 | CAISGASGSSYNEQFF | TGTGCCATCAGTGGGGCCAGCGGGAGTTCCTACAATGAGCAGTTCTTC
many | - | TRBJ2-5 | TRBV2 | CASMRSGEETQYF | TGTGCCAGCATGCGGAGCGGAGAAGAGACCCAGTACTTC
few | - | TRBJ1-1 | TRBV19 | CASSITFPSVNTEAFF | TGTGCCAGTAGTATTACCTTTCCGTCGGTGAACACTGAAGCTTTCTTT
few | - | TRBJ2-1 | TRBV18 | CASSPRELAADYNEQFF | TGTGCCAGCTCACCACGGGAGTTAGCGGCTGACTACAATGAGCAGTTCTTC
many | - | TRBJ2-1 | TRBV19 | CASSIGSPSYNEQFF | TGTGCCAGTAGTATAGGCAGCCCTTCCTACAATGAGCAGTTCTTC
many | - | TRBJ2-7 | TRBV11-2 | CASSLSESNLEQYF | TGTGCCAGCAGCTTAAGCGAGAGCAACCTCGAGCAGTACTTC
few | TRBD2 | TRBJ2-4 | TRBV19 | CASSIFSGFKNIQYF | TGTGCCAGTAGTATTTTTAGCGGGTTCAAAAACATTCAGTACTTC
many | - | TRBJ1-4 | TRBV7-9 | CASSRISAGAEKLFF | TGTGCCAGCAGCCGGATATCTGCCGGGGCTGAAAAACTGTTTTTT
many | TRBD1 | TRBJ1-4 | TRBV20-1 | CSAIQQGAREKLFF | TGCAGTGCCATACAACAGGGGGCGAGGGAAAAACTGTTTTTT
many | TRBD1 | TRBJ2-1 | TRBV3-1 | CASSRPGGNEQFF | TGTGCCAGCAGTCGCCCAGGGGGCAATGAGCAGTTCTTC